This T cell receptor beta chain derives from a study of PD-1 blockade in classical Hodgkin lymphoma. As for the study in general: A 3 mg/kg intravenous dose of nivolumab was received by patients every 2 weeks. Regarding the study as a whole: Reports indicated that newly diagnosed patients had lower baseline TCR diversity than healthy donors did.

Libraries were prepared by immunoSEQ multiplex PCR; TCRdb keeps only in-frame clonotypes and omits some of them. The sample comprises roughly 150,000 clones, under 85% of which are singletons, and about 9% rests with the top ten. Every patient experienced relapse after autologous stem cell transplantation, and brentuximab vedotin exposure varied. The table lists this clone with a few counts. What it binds is unknown. The CDR3 sequence is 14 residues long. In germline, CDR1 is SEHNR, CDR2 FQNEAQ (reference sequence). Trimming removed 6 bases from V and 2 bases from J; junction bases left unmatched: 6. The chain uses TRBV7-9 and TRBJ2-5, with 7 bases fitting TRBD2. This TCR came from a human donor with classical Hodgkin lymphoma. The source was peripheral blood mononuclear cells (PBMCs), collected before the second cycle of nivolumab. CDR3 amino acids: CASSPWGGQETQYF. The CDR3 DNA is TGTGCCAGCAGTCCTTGGGGGGGGCAAGAGACCCAGTACTTC.